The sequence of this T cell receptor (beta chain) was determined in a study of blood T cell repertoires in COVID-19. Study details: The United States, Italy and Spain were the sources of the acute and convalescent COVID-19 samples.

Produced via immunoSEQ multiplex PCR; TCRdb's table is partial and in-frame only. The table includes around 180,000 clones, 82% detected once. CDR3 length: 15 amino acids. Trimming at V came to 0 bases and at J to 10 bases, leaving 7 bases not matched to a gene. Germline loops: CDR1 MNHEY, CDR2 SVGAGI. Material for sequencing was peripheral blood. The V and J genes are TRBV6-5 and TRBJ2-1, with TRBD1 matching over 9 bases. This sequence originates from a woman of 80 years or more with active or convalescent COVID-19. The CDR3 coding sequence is TGTGCCAGCAGTTACTCGGGGACAGGGTCTTACGAGCAGTTCTTC. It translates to CASSYSGTGSYEQFF.